These T cell receptor beta chains were read from a single sample in a study of blood T cells in healthy people across ages. TCRdb used MiXCR to reprocess the 5' RACE reads, holding one entry per CDR3 protein. The repertoire consists of 1.2 million to 1.5 million distinct CDR3 sequences, with 59% occurring once and the leading ten covering more than 6%. Sequencing used blood. The receptors here all came from a man between 18 and 35 years old in good health. Both conserved end residues are part of each CDR3. Fields, in order: J gene, D gene, V gene, CDR3 length, clone size, CDR3 protein, CDR3 DNA. D genes are given only for firm matches. For some rows the clone size is stated as once, few or many, or as a class when expanded; others skip it.

TRBJ1-2	TRBD1	TRBV10-3	16	-	CAISERETGGDYGYTF	TGTGCCATCAGTGAAAGGGAGACAGGGGGTGACTATGGCTACACCTTC
TRBJ1-4	TRBD1	TRBV7-9	16	-	CASSAQGSLRNEKLFF	TGTGCCAGCAGCGCACAGGGGTCCCTGAGGAATGAAAAACTGTTTTTT
TRBJ2-3	TRBD2	TRBV6-2/TRBV6-3	16	-	CASSYRASGYTDTQYF	TGTGCCAGCAGTTATAGGGCTAGCGGATACACAGATACGCAGTATTTT
TRBJ2-6	TRBD1	TRBV10-1	19	-	CASSESWGTGVSGANVLTF	TGCGCCAGCAGTGAGTCTTGGGGGACAGGGGTCTCTGGGGCCAACGTCCTGACTTTC
TRBJ1-2	TRBD1	TRBV6-5	15	-	CASSFQGATNYGYTF	TGTGCCAGCAGTTTTCAGGGGGCGACTAACTATGGCTACACCTTC
TRBJ2-5	-	TRBV20-1	12	-	CSAPGHGETQYF	TGCAGTGCCCCGGGACACGGAGAGACCCAGTACTTC
TRBJ2-1	-	TRBV20-1	16	-	CSASYITGGGYNEQFF	TGCAGTGCTAGCTATATCACGGGCGGAGGCTACAATGAGCAGTTCTTC
TRBJ2-2	-	TRBV15	15	-	CATSGFQGRAGELFF	TGTGCCACCAGCGGTTTCCAGGGTCGGGCCGGGGAGCTGTTTTTT
TRBJ1-1	-	TRBV6-5	15	once	CASSYSPGGGPEAFF	TGTGCCAGCAGTTACTCGCCTGGCGGGGGCCCCGAAGCTTTCTTT
TRBJ2-5	-	TRBV6-5	15	-	CASSYTRGSQETQYF	TGTGCCAGCAGTTATACCAGGGGCAGCCAAGAGACCCAGTACTTC
TRBJ2-3	-	TRBV4-1	17	few	CASSQNPVRVSTDTQYF	TGCGCCAGCAGCCAAAACCCCGTCAGGGTTAGCACAGATACGCAGTATTTT
TRBJ2-5	-	TRBV5-1	15	-	CASSYYGGVDETQYF	TGCGCCAGCAGCTACTATGGGGGAGTCGACGAGACCCAGTACTTC
TRBJ2-1	-	TRBV7-2	19	-	CASSLASLLVRDHNNEQFF	TGTGCCAGCAGCTTAGCTTCCCTCCTGGTCCGGGACCATAACAATGAGCAGTTCTTC
TRBJ2-1	TRBD2	TRBV3-1	15	-	CASSPVGLALDEQFF	TGTGCCAGCAGCCCCGTGGGACTAGCGTTGGATGAGCAGTTCTTC
TRBJ2-3	TRBD1	TRBV5-4	12	-	CASKQGADTQYF	TGTGCCAGCAAACAGGGGGCAGATACGCAGTATTTT
TRBJ2-5	-	TRBV4-2	15	few	CASSQVTGNQETQYF	TGTGCCAGCAGCCAGGTGACGGGTAACCAAGAGACCCAGTACTTC
TRBJ2-3	TRBD2	TRBV18	13	-	CASPQRGSDTQYF	TGTGCCAGCCCACAGCGGGGATCAGATACGCAGTATTTT
TRBJ2-5	-	TRBV4-1	14	few	CASSQEGRLNEQYF	TGCGCCAGCAGCCAAGAAGGCAGGTTGAATGAGCAGTACTTC
TRBJ1-4	-	TRBV27	17	-	CASSLYGTEALNEKLFF	TGTGCCAGCAGTTTATACGGGACCGAGGCCCTTAATGAAAAACTGTTTTTT
TRBJ2-7	TRBD1	TRBV20-1	16	-	CSARKSRDSVPYEQYF	TGCAGTGCTAGAAAAAGCCGGGACAGTGTACCCTACGAGCAGTACTTC
TRBJ2-1	TRBD2	TRBV20-1	15	-	CSARGLEVSYNEQFF	TGCAGTGCTAGGGGACTAGAGGTGTCCTACAATGAGCAGTTCTTC
TRBJ2-7	-	TRBV6-2/TRBV6-3	13	-	CASSDGGSGEQYF	TGTGCCAGCAGTGACGGGGGCTCAGGCGAGCAGTACTTC
TRBJ2-5	-	TRBV5-1	14	-	CASSPPRNRNEQYF	TGCGCCAGCAGCCCCCCTAGGAACCGGAATGAGCAGTACTTC
TRBJ2-3	-	TRBV12-3/TRBV12-4	12	-	CADSREADTQYF	TGTGCAGACAGCAGGGAAGCAGATACGCAGTATTTT
TRBJ2-3	-	TRBV7-9	14	few	CASSFSTGPDTQYF	TGTGCCAGCAGCTTTTCCACCGGCCCAGATACGCAGTATTTT
TRBJ2-7	TRBD1	TRBV4-1	17	-	CASSQIPGTGFSYEQYF	TGCGCCAGCAGCCAGATACCCGGGACAGGGTTCTCCTACGAGCAGTACTTC
TRBJ1-6	-	TRBV20-1	14	-	CSARDSGNNSPLHF	TGCAGTGCTAGAGATTCGGGGAATAATTCACCCCTCCACTTT
TRBJ2-3	TRBD1	TRBV7-8	17	few	CASSPHSGQGESDTQYF	TGTGCCAGCAGCCCCCATTCGGGACAGGGGGAATCAGATACGCAGTATTTT
TRBJ2-7	TRBD2	TRBV6-4	18	-	CASSPNLNNLAVNYEQYF	TGTGCCAGCAGTCCTAACCTTAATAATCTAGCGGTCAACTACGAGCAGTACTTC
TRBJ1-1	-	TRBV4-1	18	-	CASSHRAPAGTLNTEAFF	TGCGCCAGCAGCCACCGCGCCCCTGCAGGGACATTGAACACTGAAGCTTTCTTT
TRBJ2-7	-	TRBV27	13	-	CASKGGLAYEQYF	TGTGCCAGCAAAGGGGGGTTAGCCTACGAGCAGTACTTC
TRBJ2-1	TRBD2	TRBV20-1	14	-	CSASLSGRAYEQFF	TGCAGTGCTAGCCTCAGCGGGAGGGCCTATGAGCAGTTCTTC
TRBJ2-1	TRBD2	TRBV7-9	13	-	CASSLIAGREQFF	TGTGCCAGCAGCTTAATAGCGGGACGTGAGCAGTTCTTC
TRBJ1-2	-	TRBV6-5	12	once	CASTRGRGGYTF	TGTGCCAGCACCAGGGGACGAGGAGGCTACACCTTC
TRBJ2-1	-	TRBV4-1	15	-	CASSQDPTQGYEQFF	TGCGCCAGCAGCCAAGATCCCACACAGGGATACGAGCAGTTCTTC
TRBJ2-3	-	TRBV6-1	12	-	CASERLTDTQYF	TGTGCCAGCGAGCGGCTCACAGATACGCAGTATTTT
TRBJ2-2	-	TRBV20-1	13	-	CSASWVNTGELFF	TGCAGTGCTAGCTGGGTGAACACCGGGGAGCTGTTTTTT